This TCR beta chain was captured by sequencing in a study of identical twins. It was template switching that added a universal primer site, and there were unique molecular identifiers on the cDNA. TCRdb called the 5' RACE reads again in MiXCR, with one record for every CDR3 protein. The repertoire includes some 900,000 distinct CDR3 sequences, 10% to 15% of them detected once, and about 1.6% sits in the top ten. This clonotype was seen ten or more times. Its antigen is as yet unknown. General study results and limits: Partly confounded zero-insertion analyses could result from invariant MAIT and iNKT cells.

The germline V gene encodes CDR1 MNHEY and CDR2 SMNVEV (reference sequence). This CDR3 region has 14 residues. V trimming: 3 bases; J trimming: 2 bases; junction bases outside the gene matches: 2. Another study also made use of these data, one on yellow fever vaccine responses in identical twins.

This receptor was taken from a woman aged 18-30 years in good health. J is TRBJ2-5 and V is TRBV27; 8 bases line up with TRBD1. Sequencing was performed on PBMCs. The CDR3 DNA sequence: TGTGCCAGCAGTTTCCGGACAGGGCAAGAGACCCAGTACTTC. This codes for CASSFRTGQETQYF.